These 8 T cell receptor beta chains were all obtained from the same sample, sequenced in a study of PD-1 blockade in mismatch repair-deficient tumors. The table came from immunoSEQ multiplex PCR; TCRdb's copy has only in-frame clones and leaves some out. The sample gives tens of thousands of clones, around 80% of which show up once; around 3.4% is in the top ten. Specimen: PBMCs, collected around 6 weeks after starting pembrolizumab. These receptors were taken from an adult with mismatch repair-deficient cancer.

The chain combines TRBV5-1 with TRBJ1-1; possibly TRBD1 for D (6 bases). The CDR3 runs 16 residues. The V end lost 3 bases, the J end lost 3 bases, and 18 bases lay between the germline ends. CDR1 and CDR2 from the germline V gene are SGHRS and YFSETQ. The CDR3, as DNA: TGCGCCAGCAGCTCTTTGGGAGGGGGTTTGGACACTGAAGCTTTCTTT. Translation gives CASSSLGGGLDTEAFF.

The V call is TRBV11-1, the J call TRBJ1-1; a weak D match, TRBD1 (5 bases). Germline CDR1 and CDR2: SGHAT and FQDESV (reference sequence). Trimming shortened V by 4 bases and J by 3 bases, and 21 bases separated the two germline ends. The CDR3 totals 17 residues. The CDR3 protein is CASSSLSGRAGYTEAFF. For the CDR3, the DNA is TGTGCCAGCAGCTCCCTCTCCGGCAGGGCGGGATACACTGAAGCTTTCTTT.

This chain joins TRBV4-1 and TRBJ2-3, with 9 bases fitting TRBD1. The germline V gene has CDR1 MGHRA and CDR2 YSYEKL. The V and J ends lost 4 bases and 2 bases, in that order; junction bases with no gene match: 13. The CDR3 is 18 residues long. The CDR3 is CASSLVGGTGYNTDTQYF. The DNA of the CDR3 is TGCGCCAGCAGCCTAGTCGGGGGGACAGGGTATAACACAGATACGCAGTATTTT.

V and J are TRBV19 and TRBJ1-1; D might be TRBD1 (5 bases). Deletions cut 5 bases from V and 0 bases from J, with 7 bases between. Looked up from germline, CDR1 is LNHDA and CDR2 is SQIVND (reference sequence). There are 13 residues in the CDR3. CDR3 sequence: CASSETVNTEAFF. DNA of the CDR3: TGTGCCAGTAGTGAGACAGTGAACACTGAAGCTTTCTTT.

This sequence joins TRBV5-1 and TRBJ1-2; no reliable D call. Germline loops: CDR1 SGHRS, CDR2 YFSETQ. V shed 0 bases and J shed 0 bases, with 6 bases lying between them. The length of the CDR3 is 14 residues. Written as DNA, the CDR3 is TGCGCCAGCAGCTTGGACAGCTCTAACTATGGCTACACCTTC. Encoded protein: CASSLDSSNYGYTF.

V is TRBV4-1 and J is TRBJ2-2, with D maybe TRBD1 (5 bases). The V end was cut by 0 bases, the J end by 5 bases, with 13 bases between. Germline V gene data show CDR1 as MGHRA and CDR2 as YSYEKL. The CDR3 is made up of 16 amino acids. The CDR3 DNA is TGCGCCAGCAGCCAAGATCCCCAGGGCCCGACCGGGGAGCTGTTTTTT. Its translation is CASSQDPQGPTGELFF.

This chain joins TRBV27 and TRBJ1-5; tentative D call: TRBD1 (6 bases). The CDR3 contains 16 residues. Germline V gene sequence: CDR1 MNHEY, CDR2 SMNVEV (reference sequence). V was pared by 0 bases and J by 0 bases, with 9 bases between. The CDR3 DNA reads as TGTGCCAGCAGTTTATCGGGACACCTTAGCAATCAGCCCCAGCATTTT. Protein: CASSLSGHLSNQPQHF.

The chain couples TRBV9 to TRBJ2-1, with a tentative D call TRBD2 (6 bases). The CDR3 has 16 residues. The germline V gene has CDR1 SGDLS and CDR2 YYNGEE. The V end was cut by 2 bases, the J end by 1 base, with 13 bases between. DNA for the CDR3: TGTGCCAGCAGCGTGTACGGGAGTAGTTCCTACAATGAGCAGTTCTTC. Amino acids: CASSVYGSSSYNEQFF.